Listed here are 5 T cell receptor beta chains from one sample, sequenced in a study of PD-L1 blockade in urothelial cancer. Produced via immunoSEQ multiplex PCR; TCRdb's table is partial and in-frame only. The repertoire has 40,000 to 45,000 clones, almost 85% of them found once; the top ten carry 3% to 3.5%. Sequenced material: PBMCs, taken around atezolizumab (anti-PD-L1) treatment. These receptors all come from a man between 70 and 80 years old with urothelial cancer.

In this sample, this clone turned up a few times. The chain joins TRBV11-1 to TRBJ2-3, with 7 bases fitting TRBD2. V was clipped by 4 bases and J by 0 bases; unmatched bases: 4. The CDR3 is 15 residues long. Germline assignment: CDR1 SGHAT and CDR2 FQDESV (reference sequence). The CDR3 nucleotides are TGTGCCAGCAGCTCCCGGGGGGATAGCACAGATACGCAGTATTTT. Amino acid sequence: CASSSRGDSTDTQYF.

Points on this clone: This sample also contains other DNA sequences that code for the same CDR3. The CDR3 sequence is CASSVGQGTDTQYF. The CDR3 region has the DNA TGTGCCAGCAGCGTAGGGCAGGGGACAGATACGCAGTATTTT. The chain combines TRBV9 with TRBJ2-3; maybe TRBD1 (6 bases). V was pared by 0 bases and J by 3 bases, with 8 bases between. The CDR3 has 14 residues. The germline gives CDR1 SGDLS, CDR2 YYNGEE.

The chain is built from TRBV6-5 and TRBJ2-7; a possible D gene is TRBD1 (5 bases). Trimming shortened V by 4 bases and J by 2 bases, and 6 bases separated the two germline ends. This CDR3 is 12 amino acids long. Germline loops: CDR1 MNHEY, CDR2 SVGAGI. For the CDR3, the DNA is TGTGCCAGCAGTTCGACAGCCTACGAGCAGTACTTC. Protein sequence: CASSSTAYEQYF.

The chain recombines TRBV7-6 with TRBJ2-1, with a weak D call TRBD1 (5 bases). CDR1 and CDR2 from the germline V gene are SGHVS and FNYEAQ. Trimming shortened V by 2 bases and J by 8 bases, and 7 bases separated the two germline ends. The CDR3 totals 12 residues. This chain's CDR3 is CASSLKGDEQFF. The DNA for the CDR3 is TGTGCCAGCAGCTTAAAAGGGGATGAGCAGTTCTTC.

CDR3 bases: TGTGCCAGCAGTTTTGGGCAGGGCTATGGCTACACCTTC. Translated: CASSFGQGYGYTF. The chain has TRBV28 and TRBJ1-2; possible D gene TRBD1, 5 bases. CDR3 size: 13 residues. Germline lookup yields CDR1 MDHEN and CDR2 SYDVKM. The germline V and J ends were trimmed by 3 bases and 4 bases, with 9 bases remaining between them.